A selection of T cell receptor beta chains follows, all from one sample in a study of control samples from healthy donors and cancer patients. Sequencing was performed with immunoSEQ multiplex PCR; in TCRdb, only in-frame clones are kept and a portion is missing. This repertoire includes about 190,000 clones. Sequencing was carried out using blood. These receptors originate from a woman in her 30s in good health. CDR3s include the opening cysteine and the closing phenylalanine or tryptophan. A D gene is named only where the DNA matches it firmly.

TRBJ1-2,TRBV16,.,CASSQHGVSGYTF,TGTGCCAGCAGCCAACACGGGGTGTCTGGCTACACCTTC
TRBJ2-5,TRBV20-1,.,CSASRGNGETQYF,TGCAGTGCTAGTAGAGGGAACGGAGAGACCCAGTACTTC
TRBJ1-2,TRBV21-1,.,CASSNQGYGYTF,TGTGCCAGCAGCAATCAGGGATATGGCTACACCTTC
TRBJ1-2,TRBV25-1,.,CASSVGDSYGYTF,TGTGCCAGCAGTGTAGGAGACTCCTATGGCTACACCTTC
TRBJ1-1,TRBV6-5,TRBD1,CASSYLQGRAEAFF,TGTGCCAGCAGTTACCTACAGGGGAGGGCTGAAGCTTTCTTT
TRBJ2-1,TRBV27,TRBD2,CASSLLLAGGPNEQFF,TGTGCCAGCAGTTTATTATTAGCGGGGGGGCCGAATGAGCAGTTCTTC
TRBJ1-6,TRBV19,.,CASSIDGRRSYNSPLHF,TGTGCCAGTAGTATAGATGGAAGGCGCTCCTATAATTCACCCCTCCACTTT
TRBJ1-2,TRBV7-2,.,CASSGGQGSYGYTF,TGTGCCAGCAGCGGGGGCCAGGGTTCCTATGGCTACACCTTC
TRBJ2-1,TRBV4-1,TRBD2,CASSQNSGGASYNEQFF,TGCGCCAGCAGCCAGAACTCCGGGGGGGCTTCCTACAATGAGCAGTTCTTC
TRBJ2-2,TRBV11-3,.,CASSPSRGNTGELFF,TGTGCCAGCAGCCCCTCTAGGGGGAACACCGGGGAGCTGTTTTTT
TRBJ2-1,TRBV12-2,.,CASRSRRGYNEQFF,TGTGCAAGTCGCTCGAGAAGGGGGTACAATGAGCAGTTCTTC
TRBJ1-5,TRBV18,.,CASSPQIGTPNQPQHF,TGTGCCAGCTCACCACAGATTGGGACGCCCAATCAGCCCCAGCATTTT
TRBJ1-5,TRBV28,.,CASSSDRGNQPQHF,TGTGCCAGCAGCTCCGATAGGGGCAATCAGCCCCAGCATTTT
TRBJ2-7,TRBV5-6,.,CASSLRGASGEQYF,TGTGCCAGCAGCTTGCGGGGGGCGTCAGGCGAGCAGTACTTC
TRBJ1-4,TRBV6-5,.,CASSYVGGQEEKLFF,TGTGCCAGCAGTTACGTCGGGGGGCAGGAGGAAAAACTGTTTTTT
TRBJ1-1,TRBV29-1,TRBD1,CSVARGSFRDEAFF,TGCAGCGTTGCCAGGGGGAGTTTTCGCGATGAAGCTTTCTTT
TRBJ2-3,TRBV19,TRBD2,CASSRTSGGSTDTQYF,TGTGCCAGTAGTAGGACTAGCGGGGGCAGCACAGATACGCAGTATTTT
TRBJ2-1,TRBV11-3,.,CASSLWENEQFF,TGTGCCAGCAGCTTATGGGAGAATGAGCAGTTCTTC
TRBJ2-7,TRBV28,.,CASSPTPQGQYF,TGTGCCAGCAGTCCGACTCCCCAGGGGCAGTACTTC
TRBJ2-1,TRBV5-1,TRBD2,CASSPPGTSYNEQFF,TGCGCCAGCAGCCCACCCGGGACTAGCTACAATGAGCAGTTCTTC
TRBJ1-6,TRBV9,.,CASSAPLTGSSRSPLHF,TGTGCCAGCAGCGCCCCGCTCACAGGGTCATCGCGCTCACCCCTCCACTTT
TRBJ1-5,TRBV27,TRBD1,CASSLVGGSQPQHF,TGTGCCAGCAGTTTAGTAGGGGGCAGCCAGCCCCAGCATTTT
TRBJ1-4,TRBV5-1,TRBD1,CASSPGQQTTNEKLFF,TGCGCCAGCAGCCCGGGACAGCAGACAACTAATGAAAAACTGTTTTTT
TRBJ2-1,TRBV4-1,.,CASSQTYPDEQFF,TGCGCCAGCAGCCAAACGTACCCGGATGAGCAGTTCTTC
TRBJ1-2,TRBV7-2,.,CASSSESRNYGYTF,TGTGCCAGCAGCTCGGAAAGTCGAAACTATGGCTACACCTTC
TRBJ2-3,TRBV7-7,.,CASSLVIGEDTQYF,TGTGCTAGCAGCTTAGTCATAGGGGAAGATACGCAGTATTTT
TRBJ1-5,TRBV27,TRBD1,CASSWTGVNQPQHF,TGTGCCAGCAGTTGGACAGGGGTCAATCAGCCCCAGCATTTT
TRBJ2-7,TRBV11-2,TRBD2,CASRSPRAGGYEQYF,TGTGCCAGCAGGTCACCTCGAGCGGGGGGCTACGAGCAGTACTTC
TRBJ2-2,TRBV19,.,CASSLLNEGAGELFF,TGTGCCAGTAGCCTACTCAACGAGGGGGCCGGGGAGCTGTTTTTT
TRBJ2-1,TRBV7-9,TRBD1,CASSRTRDRGIDEQFF,TGTGCCAGCAGCAGGACCCGGGACAGGGGCATCGATGAGCAGTTCTTC
TRBJ1-2,TRBV4-2,TRBD1,CASSQVGQGAANYGYTF,TGTGCCAGCAGCCAAGTCGGACAGGGGGCCGCTAACTATGGCTACACCTTC
TRBJ1-2,TRBV19,.,CASSSGSLLGYTF,TGTGCCAGTAGTTCCGGGAGCTTACTCGGCTACACCTTC
TRBJ2-1,TRBV7-9,TRBD2,CASSKRAGGLNEQFF,TGTGCCAGCAGCAAACGAGCGGGGGGTCTCAATGAGCAGTTCTTC
TRBJ1-1,TRBV18,TRBD1,CASSQGRGPTEAFF,TGTGCCAGCTCCCAGGGCAGGGGGCCAACTGAAGCTTTCTTT
TRBJ2-1,TRBV2,.,CASSDGKRVNEQFF,TGTGCCAGCAGTGATGGAAAGCGGGTTAATGAGCAGTTCTTC
TRBJ1-1,TRBV4-2,.,CASSQEGAVNTEAFF,TGTGCCAGCAGCCAGGAGGGAGCAGTGAACACTGAAGCTTTCTTT
TRBJ2-5,TRBV28,.,CASSTPGGRETQYF,TGTGCCAGCAGTACCCCTGGAGGACGGGAGACCCAGTACTTC
TRBJ2-2,TRBV9,.,CASNRPNTGELFF,TGTGCCAGCAACAGGCCGAACACCGGGGAGCTGTTTTTT
TRBJ1-5,TRBV9,.,CASSVARTQPQHF,TGTGCCAGCAGCGTAGCTAGGACACAGCCCCAGCATTTT
TRBJ1-4,TRBV27,.,CASSFPLRYKPNEKLFF,TGTGCCAGCAGTTTCCCTCTTAGATACAAACCTAATGAAAAACTGTTTTTT
TRBJ1-2,TRBV20-1,.,CSASDLSGVKDYGYTF,TGCAGTGCTAGTGATCTTAGCGGGGTAAAGGACTATGGCTACACCTTC
TRBJ1-2,TRBV27,.,CASSLGGIGYGYTF,TGTGCCAGCAGTTTAGGGGGAATCGGCTATGGCTACACCTTC
TRBJ1-2,TRBV5-6,TRBD1,CASSFTTGGVGYTF,TGTGCCAGCAGCTTTACTACAGGGGGCGTTGGCTACACCTTC
TRBJ1-1,TRBV20-1,.,CSASQGISTEAFF,TGCAGTGCTAGTCAAGGGATAAGCACTGAAGCTTTCTTT
TRBJ2-5,TRBV28,TRBD1,CASSPYPTGGPYQETQYF,TGTGCCAGCAGTCCATACCCGACAGGGGGCCCGTACCAAGAGACCCAGTACTTC
TRBJ1-6,TRBV2,TRBD1,CASSEEGASSPLHF,TGTGCCAGCAGTGAAGAGGGGGCTTCTTCACCCCTCCACTTT
TRBJ2-2,TRBV6-1,.,CASSEERAGELFF,TGTGCCAGCAGTGAAGAAAGGGCCGGGGAGCTGTTTTTT
TRBJ2-1,TRBV4-1,TRBD2,CASSQDAGGPRNEQFF,TGCGCCAGCAGCCAAGATGCGGGGGGGCCCCGTAATGAGCAGTTCTTC
TRBJ1-4,TRBV5-1,.,CASSPVATGEKLFF,TGCGCCAGCAGCCCGGTTGCGACAGGCGAAAAACTGTTTTTT
TRBJ2-5,TRBV6-6,.,CAYGARETQYF,TGTGCCTACGGGGCGAGGGAGACCCAGTACTTC
TRBJ1-1,TRBV6-4,.,CASSIDRTVNTEAFF,TGTGCCAGCAGTATCGACCGGACGGTGAACACTGAAGCTTTCTTT